These T cell receptor beta chains were read from a single sample in a study of cytomegalovirus exposure and HLA in healthy donors. Some clones are missing from TCRdb's copy, which holds only in-frame ones; the method was immunoSEQ multiplex PCR. The repertoire includes about 150,000 clones, around 57% of them detected once, and around 1.9% sits in the top ten. The sample taken for sequencing was PBMCs. These receptors originate from a male donor in good health and CMV-seronegative. The CDR3 runs from the conserved cysteine through the conserved F or W. The order of the fields is V gene, J gene, D gene, clone size, CDR3 DNA, CDR3 protein. A D gene is named only where the DNA matches it firmly. Some rows mark clone size as missing; the rest say once, few, many or name a class of expanded clone.

V gene: TRBV6-6; J gene: TRBJ2-7; D gene: TRBD1; clone size: -; CDR3 DNA: TGTGCCAGCAGTTACCAGACACAGGGGAACGAGCAGTACTTC; CDR3 protein: CASSYQTQGNEQYF
V gene: TRBV13; J gene: TRBJ1-1; D gene: TRBD1; clone size: -; CDR3 DNA: TGTGCCAGCAGCCTGCTACAACCTTGGGGGACAGGGGGGCGTAGTGAAGCTTTCTTT; CDR3 protein: CASSLLQPWGTGGRSEAFF
V gene: TRBV13; J gene: TRBJ2-7; D gene: TRBD2; clone size: -; CDR3 DNA: TGTGCCAGCAGCTCGTTTACTAGCGACGGCGAGCAGTACTTC; CDR3 protein: CASSSFTSDGEQYF
V gene: TRBV6-5; J gene: TRBJ2-3; D gene: TRBD2; clone size: once; CDR3 DNA: TGTGCCAGCAGTTACCTACGAGCGGGGAACACAGATACGCAATATTTT; CDR3 protein: CASSYLRAGNTDTQYF
V gene: TRBV7-2; J gene: TRBJ1-2; D gene: -; clone size: -; CDR3 DNA: TGTGCCAGCAGGAAACAGGGAAATGGCTACACCTTC; CDR3 protein: CASRKQGNGYTF
V gene: TRBV7-2; J gene: TRBJ2-3; D gene: TRBD2; clone size: -; CDR3 DNA: TGTGCCAGCAGCTACCTAGCGGGTACGCAGTATTTT; CDR3 protein: CASSYLAGTQYF
V gene: TRBV28; J gene: TRBJ1-4; D gene: -; clone size: -; CDR3 DNA: TGTGCCAGCAGTCAACTCAGGGAAAAACTGTTTTTT; CDR3 protein: CASSQLREKLFF
V gene: TRBV7-3; J gene: TRBJ1-1; D gene: TRBD1; clone size: -; CDR3 DNA: TGTGCCAGCCGGGGACAGGGTGACACTGAAGCTTTCTTT; CDR3 protein: CASRGQGDTEAFF
V gene: TRBV2; J gene: TRBJ2-5; D gene: -; clone size: few; CDR3 DNA: TGTGCCAGCAGTTCGCGACAGGTCCGAGAGACCCAGTACTTC; CDR3 protein: CASSSRQVRETQYF
V gene: TRBV6-5; J gene: TRBJ1-2; D gene: TRBD1; clone size: -; CDR3 DNA: TGTGCCAGCAGTGTGGGGACAGGGCTAGTCTATGGCTACACCTTC; CDR3 protein: CASSVGTGLVYGYTF
V gene: TRBV27; J gene: TRBJ2-7; D gene: TRBD2; clone size: -; CDR3 DNA: TGTGCCAGCAGAGGACTAGCGGGGGGGCCGATCTCTTACGAGCAGTACTTC; CDR3 protein: CASRGLAGGPISYEQYF
V gene: TRBV18; J gene: TRBJ1-1; D gene: TRBD1; clone size: -; CDR3 DNA: TGTGCCAGCTCACTGAGGACAGGGGGCGTACTGAACACTGAAGCTTTCTTT; CDR3 protein: CASSLRTGGVLNTEAFF
V gene: TRBV2; J gene: TRBJ1-2; D gene: -; clone size: few; CDR3 DNA: TGTGCCAGCATAGATGACGGGGAGAATGGCTACACCTTC; CDR3 protein: CASIDDGENGYTF
V gene: TRBV18; J gene: TRBJ1-1; D gene: TRBD1; clone size: -; CDR3 DNA: TGTGCCAGCTCACCCCAGACAGGGTGGGACACTGAAGCTTTCTTT; CDR3 protein: CASSPQTGWDTEAFF
V gene: TRBV7-9; J gene: TRBJ1-2; D gene: -; clone size: few; CDR3 DNA: TGTGCCAGCAGCTTAGAAGGGGCCGGCTACACCTTC; CDR3 protein: CASSLEGAGYTF
V gene: TRBV30; J gene: TRBJ2-3; D gene: -; clone size: -; CDR3 DNA: TGTGCCTGGAACCGGGGGTCAGATACGCAGTATTTT; CDR3 protein: CAWNRGSDTQYF
V gene: TRBV5-1; J gene: TRBJ2-2; D gene: -; clone size: -; CDR3 DNA: TGCGCCAGCAGCGTCCAGGACTCCGGGGAGCTGTTTTTT; CDR3 protein: CASSVQDSGELFF
V gene: TRBV7-7; J gene: TRBJ2-2; D gene: -; clone size: -; CDR3 DNA: TGTGCTAGCAGCATTGGGACATCCGGGGAGCTGTTTTTT; CDR3 protein: CASSIGTSGELFF
V gene: TRBV7-6; J gene: TRBJ1-6; D gene: -; clone size: -; CDR3 DNA: TGTGCCAGCAGACAGGGAATAAGATCACCCCTCCACTTT; CDR3 protein: CASRQGIRSPLHF
V gene: TRBV6-1; J gene: TRBJ1-2; D gene: TRBD1; clone size: -; CDR3 DNA: TGTGCCAGCAGTGAGGACAGGGAGTTGGTTAACTATGGCTACACCTTC; CDR3 protein: CASSEDRELVNYGYTF
V gene: TRBV7-9; J gene: TRBJ1-3; D gene: -; clone size: few; CDR3 DNA: TGTGCCAGCAGCTTCGAAGGTCAGGCGAACACCATATATTTT; CDR3 protein: CASSFEGQANTIYF
V gene: TRBV7-3; J gene: TRBJ1-6; D gene: -; clone size: -; CDR3 DNA: TGTGCCAGCAGCTTAACTGGCCCCCGACCGGGATCGGATTCACCCCTCCACTTT; CDR3 protein: CASSLTGPRPGSDSPLHF
V gene: TRBV9; J gene: TRBJ2-1; D gene: TRBD2; clone size: -; CDR3 DNA: TGTGCCAGCAGCGTAGGGCTAGCGGACTACAATGAGCAGTTCTTC; CDR3 protein: CASSVGLADYNEQFF
V gene: TRBV11-2; J gene: TRBJ1-1; D gene: -; clone size: -; CDR3 DNA: TGTGCCAGCAGCTCGACAGTGATGAACACTGAAGCTTTCTTT; CDR3 protein: CASSSTVMNTEAFF
V gene: TRBV6-4; J gene: TRBJ2-5; D gene: TRBD1; clone size: -; CDR3 DNA: TGTGCCACCCCGACAGGGGGCAAAGAGACCCAGTACTTC; CDR3 protein: CATPTGGKETQYF
V gene: TRBV29-1; J gene: TRBJ1-2; D gene: -; clone size: -; CDR3 DNA: TGCAGCGTTGAAGATGCCGGGGTTGGTTTGTATGGCTACACCTTC; CDR3 protein: CSVEDAGVGLYGYTF
V gene: TRBV27; J gene: TRBJ2-5; D gene: -; clone size: -; CDR3 DNA: TGTGCCAGCAGTTTTCGGGGGGAGACCCAGTACTTC; CDR3 protein: CASSFRGETQYF
V gene: TRBV27; J gene: TRBJ2-3; D gene: -; clone size: -; CDR3 DNA: TGTGCCAGCAGTTTGTACCCCAGGGGAAGCACAGATACGCAGTATTTT; CDR3 protein: CASSLYPRGSTDTQYF
V gene: TRBV5-1; J gene: TRBJ1-1; D gene: TRBD1; clone size: few; CDR3 DNA: TGCGCCAGCAGCTTGGGCAACTCTGGACAGGGGAACACTGAAGCTTTCTTT; CDR3 protein: CASSLGNSGQGNTEAFF
V gene: TRBV9; J gene: TRBJ1-2; D gene: -; clone size: -; CDR3 DNA: TGTGCCAGCAGCGTAGGTGGAGGGAACTTTGGCTACACCTTC; CDR3 protein: CASSVGGGNFGYTF
V gene: TRBV18; J gene: TRBJ2-7; D gene: TRBD1; clone size: few; CDR3 DNA: TGTGCCAGCTCACCAAAATCCAGGGGGCTTTTCGAGCAGTACTTC; CDR3 protein: CASSPKSRGLFEQYF
V gene: TRBV11-2; J gene: TRBJ2-5; D gene: -; clone size: -; CDR3 DNA: TGTGCCAGCAGCAGAACCTTAGCCCAAGAGACCCAGTACTTC; CDR3 protein: CASSRTLAQETQYF
V gene: TRBV2; J gene: TRBJ1-4; D gene: TRBD1; clone size: -; CDR3 DNA: TGTGCCAGCAGTATTAACAGGGGTGGTGGTGAAAAACTGTTTTTT; CDR3 protein: CASSINRGGGEKLFF
V gene: TRBV18; J gene: TRBJ1-1; D gene: TRBD1; clone size: few; CDR3 DNA: TGTGCCAGCTCACCGGGACAGGGAGGTGGGAACACTGAAGCTTTCTTT; CDR3 protein: CASSPGQGGGNTEAFF
V gene: TRBV4-1; J gene: TRBJ2-7; D gene: -; clone size: few; CDR3 DNA: TGCGCCAGCAGCCAAGCCCCGGGCGAGCAGTACTTC; CDR3 protein: CASSQAPGEQYF
V gene: TRBV10-3; J gene: TRBJ2-1; D gene: TRBD2; clone size: -; CDR3 DNA: TGTGCCATCAGTGGAGTTAGCGGGGGGCCCATAAATGAGCAGTTCTTC; CDR3 protein: CAISGVSGGPINEQFF
V gene: TRBV28; J gene: TRBJ1-1; D gene: -; clone size: -; CDR3 DNA: TGTGCCAGCAGTCTTCCGGACGGGGACACTGAAGCTTTCTTT; CDR3 protein: CASSLPDGDTEAFF
V gene: TRBV10-3; J gene: TRBJ2-3; D gene: -; clone size: -; CDR3 DNA: TGTGCCATCAGTGAGCGAGTCCTCCCCACAGATACGCAGTATTTT; CDR3 protein: CAISERVLPTDTQYF
V gene: TRBV10-1; J gene: TRBJ2-2; D gene: TRBD2; clone size: few; CDR3 DNA: TGCGCCAGCAGTGACCCCCTAGCGGGGAGGACCGGGGAGCTGTTTTTT; CDR3 protein: CASSDPLAGRTGELFF
V gene: TRBV5-1; J gene: TRBJ2-7; D gene: -; clone size: -; CDR3 DNA: TGCGCCAGCAGCTTGGGGGGACTTTCGGGCGTAGGAGCCGGCGGGCAGTACTTC; CDR3 protein: CASSLGGLSGVGAGGQYF
V gene: TRBV9; J gene: TRBJ2-5; D gene: TRBD2; clone size: -; CDR3 DNA: TGTGCCAGCAGCCCACAGGGACTAGCGGTTCAAGAGACCCAGTACTTC; CDR3 protein: CASSPQGLAVQETQYF
V gene: TRBV6-4; J gene: TRBJ2-3; D gene: -; clone size: -; CDR3 DNA: TGTGCCAGCAGTGACGGTGCAGGGGCAGATACGCAGTATTTT; CDR3 protein: CASSDGAGADTQYF
V gene: TRBV5-1; J gene: TRBJ1-2; D gene: TRBD1; clone size: -; CDR3 DNA: TGCGCCAGCAGCACTACAGGGGCCGATTATGGCTACACCTTC; CDR3 protein: CASSTTGADYGYTF
V gene: TRBV2; J gene: TRBJ1-1; D gene: -; clone size: -; CDR3 DNA: TGTGCCAGCAGTGCGGTGACGGAGGGTGAAGCTTTCTTT; CDR3 protein: CASSAVTEGEAFF
V gene: TRBV18; J gene: TRBJ2-1; D gene: TRBD1; clone size: -; CDR3 DNA: TGTGCCAGCTCACGGACAGGCCGGTCATACAATGAGCAGTTCTTC; CDR3 protein: CASSRTGRSYNEQFF
V gene: TRBV7-7; J gene: TRBJ2-5; D gene: -; clone size: -; CDR3 DNA: TGTGCTAGCAGCTTAGCGCGGGGGCCCCAAGAGACCCAGTACTTC; CDR3 protein: CASSLARGPQETQYF
V gene: TRBV29-1; J gene: TRBJ2-3; D gene: TRBD1; clone size: -; CDR3 DNA: TGCAGCGTTGTCGAAACAGGGGCAGATACGCAGTATTTT; CDR3 protein: CSVVETGADTQYF
V gene: TRBV5-6; J gene: TRBJ2-6; D gene: -; clone size: -; CDR3 DNA: TGTGCCAGCAGCTTGGAGAGCTCTGGGGCCAACGTCCTGACTTTC; CDR3 protein: CASSLESSGANVLTF
V gene: TRBV2; J gene: TRBJ1-4; D gene: -; clone size: -; CDR3 DNA: TGTGCCAGCAGTGAGCTACAGGGCGGCGAAAAACTGTTTTTT; CDR3 protein: CASSELQGGEKLFF
V gene: TRBV19; J gene: TRBJ1-2; D gene: TRBD1; clone size: -; CDR3 DNA: TGTGCCAGTAGTATATGGCCGCAGACAGGGTATGGCTACACCTTC; CDR3 protein: CASSIWPQTGYGYTF
V gene: TRBV2; J gene: TRBJ2-3; D gene: TRBD2; clone size: -; CDR3 DNA: TGTGCCAATAGGGGACTAGCGGGCACAGATACGCAGTATTTT; CDR3 protein: CANRGLAGTDTQYF
V gene: TRBV9; J gene: TRBJ1-1; D gene: TRBD1; clone size: once; CDR3 DNA: TGTGCCAGCAGCGACAGGGGTAGTTCTGAAGCTTTCTTT; CDR3 protein: CASSDRGSSEAFF
V gene: TRBV6-5; J gene: TRBJ2-7; D gene: TRBD2; clone size: -; CDR3 DNA: TGTGCCAGCAGTTACGGGGAGGGCGAGCAGTACTTC; CDR3 protein: CASSYGEGEQYF
V gene: TRBV10-2; J gene: TRBJ2-3; D gene: TRBD1; clone size: -; CDR3 DNA: TGCGCCAGCAGTGAGTTCGGGACAGAGAGGGATACGCAGTATTTT; CDR3 protein: CASSEFGTERDTQYF
V gene: TRBV4-1; J gene: TRBJ2-1; D gene: TRBD2; clone size: -; CDR3 DNA: TGCGCCAGCAGCCAGGGACTAGCAAGAAGCTCCTACAATGAGCAGTTCTTC; CDR3 protein: CASSQGLARSSYNEQFF